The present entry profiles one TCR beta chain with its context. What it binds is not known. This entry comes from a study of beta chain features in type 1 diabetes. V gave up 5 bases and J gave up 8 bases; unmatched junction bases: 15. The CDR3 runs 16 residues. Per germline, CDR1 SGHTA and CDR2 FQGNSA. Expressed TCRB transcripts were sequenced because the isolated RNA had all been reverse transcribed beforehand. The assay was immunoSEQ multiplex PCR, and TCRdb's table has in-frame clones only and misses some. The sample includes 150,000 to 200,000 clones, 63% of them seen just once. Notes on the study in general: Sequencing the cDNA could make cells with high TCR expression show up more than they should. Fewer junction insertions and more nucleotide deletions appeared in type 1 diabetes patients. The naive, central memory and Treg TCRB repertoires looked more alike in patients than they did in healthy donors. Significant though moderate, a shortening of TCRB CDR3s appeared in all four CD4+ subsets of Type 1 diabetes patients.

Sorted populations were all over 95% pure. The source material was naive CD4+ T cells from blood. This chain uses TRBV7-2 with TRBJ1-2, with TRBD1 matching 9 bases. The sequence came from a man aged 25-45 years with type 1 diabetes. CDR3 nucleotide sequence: TGTGCCAGCAGCCCATCCGGACAGGGGATAGTTGAGGGCTACACCTTC. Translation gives CASSPSGQGIVEGYTF.